This TCR beta chain was sequenced during a study of T cell changes during pregnancy in multiple sclerosis. Profiled with immunoSEQ multiplex PCR; TCRdb holds only in-frame clones, not every one. The sample includes 95,000 to 150,000 clones, approximately 93% of them seen just once. Germline V gene sequence: CDR1 LNHDA, CDR2 SQIVND (reference sequence). Trimming removed 5 bases from V and 7 bases from J, with 21 bases in between. The CDR3 extends over 17 amino acids. V and J are TRBV19 and TRBJ1-6; perhaps TRBD1 as D (5 bases). The material was peripheral blood, obtained before pregnancy. This sequence originates from a female donor with multiple sclerosis, enrolled in a pregnancy study. CDR3 sequence reads: CASSPRGRRPSNSPLHF. The CDR3 DNA follows: TGTGCCAGTAGTCCCCGGGGGAGGCGACCATCCAATTCACCCCTCCACTTT.